Following are 8 T cell receptor beta chains from one sample sequenced in a study of Graves' ophthalmopathy and Graves' hyperthyroidism. TCR beta CDR3 amplification used RNA transcripts. HTBI primers served in a first-round RT-PCR, which a second-round multiplex PCR followed. TCRdb reprocessed the multiplex PCR reads with MiXCR, giving one entry per CDR3 protein. The table lists about 220,000 distinct CDR3 sequences, roughly a fifth of them singletons. Sequenced input: peripheral blood. These receptors all come from a woman in her fifties or sixties with Graves' ophthalmopathy.

This clonotype was recorded a few times. The CDR3 does not end in the conserved phenylalanine or tryptophan, so this is likely a read error. The rearrangement joins TRBV20-1 to TRBJ2-7; 10 nucleotides align to TRBD2. This CDR3 has 13 amino acids. CDR1 and CDR2 from the germline V gene are DFQATT and SNEGSKA (reference sequence). Losses at the gene ends were 6 bases for V and 1 base for J; bases not matched to a gene: 3. The CDR3 DNA follows: TGCAGTGCAAAACTAGCGGGGTCCTACGAGCAGTACTCC. This translates into CSAKLAGSYEQYS.

This clonotype was seen at least ten times. This rearrangement joins TRBV10-3 to TRBJ1-2; 8 bases are a match to TRBD1. V trimming: 8 bases; J trimming: 10 bases; junction bases outside the gene matches: 24. Germline V gene lookup returns CDR1 ENHRY and CDR2 SYGVKD. The CDR3 is 17 amino acids. DNA of the CDR3: TGTGCCATCCAACATTCCGGCACAGGGGGATTCACAGTCAACTACACCTTC. Translated: CAIQHSGTGGFTVNYTF.

This clonotype was detected ten times or more. The chain is built from TRBV5-1 and TRBJ2-7; D possibly corresponds to TRBD2 (6 bases). CDR3 size: 16 residues. Germline V gene data show CDR1 as SGHRS and CDR2 as YFSETQ. V was pared by 0 bases and J by 7 bases, with 20 bases between. The CDR3 region is CASSLGASASLEEQYF. The CDR3 nucleotides are TGCGCCAGCAGCTTGGGGGCTAGCGCCTCTCTGGAAGAGCAGTACTTC.

This clonotype was seen many times. V usage is TRBV12-3 or TRBV12-4 and J usage is TRBJ2-7; no reliable D call. Trimming pared 7 bases from V and 4 bases from J, leaving 14 bases between. The CDR3 contains 13 residues. CDR3 DNA sequence: TGTGCCAGCACCCCGACACGCTCTTACGAGCAGTACTTC. Protein sequence: CASTPTRSYEQYF.

The J gene is TRBJ1-1, the V gene TRBV6-5; the match to TRBD1 covers 7 bases. Trimming cost V 0 bases and J 4 bases; bases outside gene matches: 5. The germline V gene encodes CDR1 MNHEY and CDR2 SVGAGI. The CDR3 is 15 amino acids. For the CDR3, the DNA is TGTGCCAGCAGTTACTCCGACAGGGTGGGCACTGAAGCTTTCTTT. Amino acid sequence: CASSYSDRVGTEAFF.

The chain recombines TRBV6-2 or TRBV6-3 with TRBJ2-5, with 10 bases that match TRBD2. Trimming cost V 8 bases and J 6 bases; bases outside gene matches: 12. CDR1 and CDR2 from the germline V gene are MNHEY and SVGEGT. CDR3 size: 15 residues. Here the CDR3 DNA reads TGTGCCAGCGTCGCTAGCGGGAGAGGAGAAAAGACCCAGTACTTC. This encodes CASVASGRGEKTQYF.

The chain links TRBV11-2 to TRBJ1-3; no firm D call. Germline V lookup: CDR1 SGHAT, CDR2 FQNNGV. There are 13 residues in the CDR3. Trimming pared 3 bases from V and 4 bases from J, leaving 7 bases between. CDR3 DNA sequence: TGTGCCAGCAGCTTCGCGGTGGGAAACACCATATATTTT. Amino acid sequence: CASSFAVGNTIYF.

V and J are TRBV24-1 and TRBJ2-5; 9 bases align to TRBD1. With 5 bases clipped from V and 5 bases from J, the junction kept 14 bases outside the gene matches. Germline CDR1 and CDR2: KGHDR and SFDVKD. This CDR3 is 17 amino acids long. The CDR3 is CATSASQPPDRGETQYF. The CDR3 bases are TGTGCCACCAGTGCCTCACAACCTCCCGACAGGGGGGAGACCCAGTACTTC.